This passage covers 18 T cell receptor beta chains from one sample sequenced in a study of blood T cell repertoires in COVID-19. Assay used: immunoSEQ multiplex PCR; TCRdb lists only in-frame clones, some missing. This sample carries more than 200,000 clones, roughly nine tenths of them seen once, and the ten largest clones take 3% to 3.5%. The source material was peripheral blood. The receptors were sampled from a man between 18 and 29 years old with active or convalescent COVID-19.

This clone was seen just once. The rearrangement links TRBV11-2 to TRBJ2-5, with 7 bases identical to TRBD1. The CDR3 is made up of 15 amino acids. J gave up 2 bases and V 5 bases, and 8 bases lay outside the gene matches. CDR1 is SGHAT, CDR2 FQNNGV, per germline. This chain's CDR3 is CASSRPTGAQETQYF. CDR3 bases: TGTGCCAGCAGCCGCCCCACAGGGGCTCAAGAGACCCAGTACTTC.

The chain carries TRBV19 and TRBJ2-7; 9 bases agree with TRBD1. V shed 6 bases and J 1 base; nucleotides not matched to a gene: 7. The CDR3 is made up of 15 amino acids. The germline V gene encodes CDR1 LNHDA and CDR2 SQIVND (reference sequence). CDR3 coding DNA: TGTGCCAGTAGCCCCGGGGGGACAGGGTCCTACGAGCAGTACTTC. Translated: CASSPGGTGSYEQYF.

The chain is built from TRBV5-4 and TRBJ2-7; TRBD2 aligns across 14 bases. V dropped 0 bases and J dropped 6; count of bases not matched to a gene: 5. CDR3 length: 16 residues. Germline loops: CDR1 SGHNT, CDR2 YYREEE (reference sequence). The CDR3 DNA reads TGTGCCAGCAGCTTGGGGGGACTAGCGGGAGTATCCGAGCAGTACTTC. Translating gives CASSLGGLAGVSEQYF. Full variable domain (remainder filled in from reference TRBV5-4 and TRBJ2-7): ETGVTQSPTHLIKTRGQQVTLRCSSQSGHNTVSWYQQALGQGPQFIFQYYREEENGRGNFPPRFSGLQFPNYSSELNVNALELDDSALYLCASSLGGLAGVSEQYFGPGTRLTVT.

The rearrangement uses TRBV6-1 and TRBJ1-6; D is unclear. Germline V gives CDR1 MNHNS, CDR2 SASEGT. The CDR3 length is 16 residues. V lost 0 bases to trimming and J lost 5 bases, with 11 bases between them. CDR3 loop: CASSEAQVSHNSPLHF. CDR3 sequence (DNA): TGTGCCAGCAGTGAAGCGCAGGTCAGCCATAATTCACCCCTCCACTTT.

V gene TRBV2 combines with J gene TRBJ1-1, with D possibly matching TRBD1 (5 bases). V dropped 4 bases and J dropped 1 base, with 10 bases sitting between them. Per germline, CDR1 SNHLY and CDR2 FYNNEI. This CDR3 comprises 14 residues. CDR3 residues: CASSVGGGNTEAFF. CDR3 DNA sequence: TGTGCCAGCAGTGTCGGGGGAGGGAACACTGAAGCTTTCTTT.

This chain joins TRBV12-3 or TRBV12-4 and TRBJ1-5; unclear D gene. V was clipped by 2 bases and J by 5 bases, with 7 bases between them. The CDR3 length is 13 residues. The CDR3 nucleotides are TGTGCCAGCAGTTTAAATTTCGATCAGCCCCAGCATTTT. This sequence encodes CASSLNFDQPQHF.

This clone was observed a single time. The chain has TRBV27 and TRBJ1-6; 7 bases are a match to TRBD1. The CDR3 has 16 amino acids. Germline V lookup: CDR1 MNHEY, CDR2 SMNVEV (reference sequence). With 4 bases clipped from V and 8 bases from J, the junction kept 11 bases outside the gene matches. The CDR3 DNA reads as TGTGCCAGCAGTTCCCCCCAAGGGGGCGCTTATTCACCCCTCCACTTT. The encoded protein is CASSSPQGGAYSPLHF.

The chain recombines TRBV19 with TRBJ2-1, with 8 bases matching TRBD2. Germline CDR1 LNHDA, CDR2 SQIVND (reference sequence). V trimming: 0 bases; J trimming: 3 bases; junction bases outside the gene matches: 4. The CDR3 contains 16 residues. The CDR3 region has the DNA TGTGCCAGTAGTATAGAGGGACTAGGGCACTACAATGAGCAGTTCTTC. This encodes CASSIEGLGHYNEQFF.

The chain carries TRBV28 and TRBJ2-2; the D gene is possibly TRBD2 (7 bases). Germline V gives CDR1 MDHEN, CDR2 SYDVKM. CDR3 length: 13 amino acids. V lost 6 bases to trimming and J lost 7 bases, with 12 bases between them. The CDR3 nucleotides are TGTGCCAGCAGACAAGGGGGGGGCGGGGAGCTGTTTTTT. It encodes CASRQGGGGELFF.

This chain uses TRBV19 with TRBJ2-3; 9 bases agree with TRBD2. The trim removed 5 bases at V and 0 bases at J, leaving 3 bases unmatched. The CDR3 extends over 15 amino acids. CDR1 and CDR2 from the germline V gene are LNHDA and SQIVND (reference sequence). CDR3 DNA: TGTGCCAGTAGTCTAGCGGGGACTAGCACAGATACGCAGTATTTT. As protein: CASSLAGTSTDTQYF.

The chain carries TRBV19 and TRBJ2-1, with D perhaps matching TRBD1 (5 bases). Trimming removed 3 bases from V and 4 bases from J, with 7 bases in between. Germline CDR1 reads LNHDA; CDR2 reads SQIVND (reference sequence). This CDR3 contains 13 residues. The CDR3 region is CASSITGYNEQFF. The CDR3 DNA is TGTGCCAGTAGTATTACAGGATACAATGAGCAGTTCTTC.

The V and J genes are TRBV4-2 and TRBJ2-7; weak D call: TRBD2 (5 bases). The germline V gene encodes CDR1 LGHNA and CDR2 YNFKEQ. Deletions cut 1 base from V and 3 bases from J, with 10 bases between. The CDR3 contains 14 residues. The CDR3 bases are TGTGCCAGCAGCCAAGGCCAGCGGAACTACGAGCAGTACTTC. Amino acids: CASSQGQRNYEQYF.

The rearrangement links TRBV18 to TRBJ1-1; a possible D gene is TRBD1 (6 bases). Germline CDR1 is KGHSH and CDR2 is LQKENI. The CDR3 spans 15 residues. V shed 6 bases and J shed 0 bases, with 14 bases lying between them. The CDR3 DNA sequence: TGTGCCAGCTCTCGAACCGGGACATTGAACACTGAAGCTTTCTTT. Its translation is CASSRTGTLNTEAFF.

This chain uses TRBV6-5 with TRBJ1-3; D is unclear. The V end was cut by 3 bases, the J end by 2 bases, with 8 bases between. CDR3 length equals 14 residues. CDR1 and CDR2 (germline): MNHEY, SVGAGI. CDR3 loop: CASSYGGPGNTIYF. The CDR3 DNA sequence: TGTGCCAGCAGTTATGGAGGGCCTGGAAACACCATATATTTT.

The chain combines TRBV7-6 with TRBJ2-1; 7 bases are shared with TRBD2. J lost 6 bases, V lost 2 bases, and 10 bases had no gene match. Germline V gene data show CDR1 as SGHVS and CDR2 as FNYEAQ. This CDR3 spans 16 amino acids. DNA for the CDR3: TGTGCCAGCAGCTTATTGGCGGAACTAGCGCTCAATGAGCAGTTCTTC. This translates into CASSLLAELALNEQFF.

The chain couples TRBV14 to TRBJ1-6; 10 bases fit TRBD1. The CDR3 covers 17 residues. V gave up 3 bases and J gave up 7 bases; unmatched junction bases: 9. Germline V lookup: CDR1 SGHDN, CDR2 FVKESK. CDR3 protein: CASSQRRGQGSNSPLHF. CDR3 coding DNA: TGTGCCAGCAGCCAGCGGAGGGGACAGGGGAGCAATTCACCCCTCCACTTT.

The chain is built from TRBV20-1 and TRBJ1-2; D gene uncertain. The V gene's germline CDR1 is DFQATT and CDR2 SNEGSKA (reference sequence). CDR3 size: 11 residues. Deletions cut 1 base from V and 8 bases from J, with 8 bases between. The CDR3 is CSARGFQGYTF. For the CDR3, the DNA is TGCAGTGCTAGAGGGTTCCAGGGCTACACCTTC.

This chain connects TRBV5-1 to TRBJ2-4, with TRBD1 as a possible D gene (6 bases). The germline gives CDR1 SGHRS, CDR2 YFSETQ. The CDR3 loop spans 15 amino acids. Trimming pared 0 bases from V and 8 bases from J, leaving 15 bases between. The CDR3 DNA reads as TGCGCCAGCAGCTTGGAGGGGGTAAAAGGGGACATTCAGTACTTC. Amino acids: CASSLEGVKGDIQYF.